Listed here are 15 T cell receptor beta chains from one sample, sequenced in a study of shared clonotypes between healthy human individuals. This table comes from immunoSEQ multiplex PCR, and its TCRdb copy is limited to in-frame clones, with some not included. The repertoire holds roughly 2.5 million clones, with 90% to 95% as singletons. Sequencing was performed on naive CD4+ T cells sorted from blood. The subset is: CD45RA+ positively selected. These TCRs come from a man in his late teens or twenties in good health.

This clone was counted between two and nine times. The rearrangement uses TRBV29-1 and TRBJ1-1; D is unclear. V shed 7 bases and J shed 5 bases, with 8 bases lying between them. Germline lookup yields CDR1 SQVTM and CDR2 ANQGSEA. The CDR3 sequence is 10 residues long. The CDR3 region has the DNA TGCAGCGGTGCAGTTACTGAAGCTTTCTTT. It is translated as CSGAVTEAFF.

The chain recombines TRBV7-3 with TRBJ1-1, with no clear D. V lost 1 base to trimming and J lost 8 bases, with 11 bases between them. The germline V gene has CDR1 SGHTA and CDR2 FQGTGA. CDR3 length: 13 residues. Here the CDR3 DNA reads TGTGCCAGCAGCTTAAACTCAATTAACGAAGCTTTCTTT. It yields the protein CASSLNSINEAFF.

The J gene is TRBJ2-2, the V gene TRBV9; no clear D. V shed 2 bases and J shed 1 base, with 9 bases lying between them. The CDR3 runs 15 residues. The germline gives CDR1 SGDLS, CDR2 YYNGEE. The CDR3 nucleotides read TGTGCCAGCAGCGTGTTCAGAAGGAACACCGGGGAGCTGTTTTTT. Its protein is CASSVFRRNTGELFF.

The chain is built from TRBV29-1 and TRBJ1-2; the D gene is possibly TRBD1 (6 bases). From germline, CDR1 is SQVTM and CDR2 ANQGSEA. The CDR3 runs to 12 residues. Trimming pared 5 bases from V and 6 bases from J, leaving 13 bases between. CDR3 in amino acids: CSVIRGFDGYTF. CDR3 DNA sequence: TGCAGCGTTATAAGGGGGTTCGATGGCTACACCTTC.

Notes on this clone: Other DNA sequences from this sample encode an identical CDR3 as well. This chain links TRBV19 with TRBJ2-3; D is undetermined. The ends were cut back, 3 bases at V and 5 bases at J, with 3 bases in the middle. Germline CDR1 reads LNHDA; CDR2 reads SQIVND (reference sequence). The CDR3 totals 11 residues. This CDR3 is CASSILDTQYF. As DNA, the CDR3 is TGTGCCAGTAGTATTCTAGATACGCAGTATTTT.

The chain employs TRBV27 and TRBJ2-7, with 8 bases identical to TRBD1. This CDR3 comprises 17 residues. Trimming cost V 8 bases and J 3 bases; bases outside gene matches: 18. Germline V gene lookup returns CDR1 MNHEY and CDR2 SMNVEV (reference sequence). CDR3 coding DNA: TGTGCCAGCGGAACAGGGGGAAGGTCTAGCGCGATCTACGAGCAGTACTTC. Translation: CASGTGGRSSAIYEQYF.

The chain uses TRBV28 and TRBJ1-6, with 8 bases fitting TRBD1. Germline lookup yields CDR1 MDHEN and CDR2 SYDVKM. Unmatched junction bases numbered 12, after V lost 5 bases and J lost 6 bases. The CDR3 totals 17 residues. The CDR3 loop is CASSTGGRGRSNSPLHF. In DNA form, the CDR3 reads TGTGCCAGCAGTACAGGGGGAAGGGGACGAAGTAATTCACCCCTCCACTTT. The complete variable domain, with remaining parts taken from reference TRBV28 and TRBJ1-6, reads DVKVTQSSRYLVKRTGEKVFLECVQDMDHENMFWYRQDPGLGLRLIYFSYDVKMKEKGDIPEGYSVSREKKERFSLILESASTNQTSMYLCASSTGGRGRSNSPLHFGNGTRLTVT.

The rearrangement links TRBV7-3 to TRBJ2-3; D may be TRBD1 (6 bases). V dropped 0 bases and J dropped 2 bases, with 12 bases sitting between them. The CDR3 consists of 16 residues. Germline values: CDR1 SGHTA, CDR2 FQGTGA. The DNA of the CDR3 is TGTGCCAGCAGCTTAACGAGGGACACTTACACAGATACGCAGTATTTT. Its protein product is CASSLTRDTYTDTQYF.

The rearrangement joins TRBV5-5 to TRBJ1-6; a possible D gene is TRBD1 (5 bases). The V gene's germline CDR1 is SGHKS and CDR2 YYEKEE (reference sequence). The V end lost 6 bases, the J end lost 0 bases, and 10 bases lay between the germline ends. The CDR3 runs to 15 residues. The CDR3 region is CASNGGASYNSPLHF. The CDR3 DNA reads as TGTGCCAGCAACGGGGGTGCCTCCTATAATTCACCCCTCCACTTT.

The J gene is TRBJ1-4, the V gene TRBV28, with no clear D. V was pared by 4 bases and J by 4 bases, with 1 base between. This CDR3 spans 11 amino acids. Germline-derived CDR1 and CDR2 are MDHEN and SYDVKM. CDR3 amino acids: CASSYNEKLFF. For the CDR3, the DNA is TGTGCCAGCAGTTATAATGAAAAACTGTTTTTT.

This sequence joins TRBV6-5 and TRBJ2-7, with 9 bases fitting TRBD2. V lost 6 bases and J lost 6; bases outside the gene matches: 12. Looked up from germline, CDR1 is MNHEY and CDR2 is SVGAGI. The CDR3 consists of 15 residues. DNA for the CDR3: TGTGCCAGCAGCCCTCCGGGAGCGGGGGGTCCCGAGCAGTACTTC. Its translation: CASSPPGAGGPEQYF.

The chain carries TRBV6-6 and TRBJ1-6; D remains unclear. Germline-derived CDR1 and CDR2 are MNHNY and SVGAGI (reference sequence). This CDR3 has 14 residues. Deletions cut 6 bases from V and 0 bases from J, with 6 bases between. CDR3 nucleotides: TGTGCCAGCAGCTCAAGCTCCTATAATTCACCCCTCCACTTT. Protein sequence: CASSSSSYNSPLHF.

Regarding this clone: Other DNA sequences within the sample encode an identical CDR3. The CDR3 DNA reads as TGTGCCAGCAGCGTAGATCCGGGCTCTGGAAACACCATATATTTT. Protein product: CASSVDPGSGNTIYF. This chain links TRBV9 with TRBJ1-3, with unresolved D. Trimming took off 0 bases at V and 0 bases at J, with 7 bases between the two ends. The V gene's germline CDR1 is SGDLS and CDR2 YYNGEE. The CDR3 loop spans 15 amino acids.

The chain has TRBV6-1 and TRBJ2-7; 10 positions match TRBD1. V gave up 6 bases and J gave up 4 bases; unmatched junction bases: 6. Germline assignment: CDR1 MNHNS and CDR2 SASEGT. This CDR3 spans 14 amino acids. The CDR3 coding sequence is TGTGCCAGCAGAGGGGACAGGGGCTATTACGAGCAGTACTTC. Translating it yields CASRGDRGYYEQYF.

The chain has TRBV30 and TRBJ1-2; maybe TRBD1 (6 bases). This CDR3 is built from 15 residues. Deletions cut 3 bases from V and 7 bases from J, with 21 bases between. Germline lookup yields CDR1 GTSNPN and CDR2 SVGIG (reference sequence). The CDR3 DNA reads as TGTGCCTGGAGCCTACAGGCGACGGGGGGCGGTGGCTACACCTTC. It translates to CAWSLQATGGGGYTF.